This TCR beta chain was found in a study of blood T cell repertoires in COVID-19. Study background: In each case, the material was cDNA or gDNA derived from T cells, B-cell-depleted T cells, or PBMCs.

V shed 0 bases and J shed 1 base, with 10 bases lying between them. In germline, CDR1 is SGDLS, CDR2 YYNGEE. The CDR3 has 15 amino acids. This clone turned up a few times. TCRdb's copy holds only in-frame clones and misses some; the assay was immunoSEQ multiplex PCR. This table holds more than 85,000 clones, approximately 80% found once. The V gene is TRBV9, the J gene TRBJ1-1; D remains ambiguous. The clonotype comes from a woman in her 70s with acute or convalescent COVID-19. Sequenced: peripheral blood. CDR3 nucleotides: TGTGCCAGCAGCGTAGGAGGGAGCGGGAACACTGAAGCTTTCTTT. Translated: CASSVGGSGNTEAFF. The whole variable domain, remainder taken from reference TRBV9 and TRBJ1-1, is DSGVTQTPKHLITATGQRVTLRCSPRSGDLSVYWYQQSLDQGLQFLIQYYNGEERAKGNILERFSAQQFPDLHSELNLSSLELGDSALYFCASSVGGSGNTEAFFGQGTRLTVV.